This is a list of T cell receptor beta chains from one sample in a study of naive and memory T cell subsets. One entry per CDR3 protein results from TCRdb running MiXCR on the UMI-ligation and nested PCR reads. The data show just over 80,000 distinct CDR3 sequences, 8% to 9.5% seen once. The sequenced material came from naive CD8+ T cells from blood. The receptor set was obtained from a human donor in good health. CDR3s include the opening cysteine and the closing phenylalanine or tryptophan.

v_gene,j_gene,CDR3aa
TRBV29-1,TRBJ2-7,CSVLAGREQYF
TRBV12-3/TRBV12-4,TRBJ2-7,CASSLFGGTYEQYF
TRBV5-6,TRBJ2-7,CASSSAGTSYEQYF
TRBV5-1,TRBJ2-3,CASSSGGDTQYF
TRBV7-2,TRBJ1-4,CASSPQTTNEKLFF
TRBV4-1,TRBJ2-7,CASSPREGSRSYEQYF
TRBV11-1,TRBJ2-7,CASSPGLAVSYEQYF
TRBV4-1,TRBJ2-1,CASRQSVTSTSYNEQFF
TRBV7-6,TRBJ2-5,CASYRLPQETQYF
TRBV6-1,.,CASIDRETWQPQYF
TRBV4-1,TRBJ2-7,CASSSGGRSEQYF
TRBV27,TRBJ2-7,CASSLTGYEQYF
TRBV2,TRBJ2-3,CASRGTGDPDTQYF
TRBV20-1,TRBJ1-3,CSAPNKGLSGNTIYF
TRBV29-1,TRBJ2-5,CSVESRNQETQYF
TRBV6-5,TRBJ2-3,CASRVAGDMPDTQYF
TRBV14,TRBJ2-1,CASSQNRAGPTYNEQFF
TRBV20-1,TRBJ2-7,CSAHRTANFYEQYF
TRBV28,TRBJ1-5,CASRTTYSNQPQHF
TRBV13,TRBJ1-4,CASSLGGQGLEKLFF
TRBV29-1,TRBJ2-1,CSVEGLAEISYNEQFF
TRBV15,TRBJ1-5,CATSRDHGNQPQHF
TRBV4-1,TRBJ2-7,CASSQASAGGYEQYF
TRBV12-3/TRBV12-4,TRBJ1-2,CASSPTTETTNYGYTF
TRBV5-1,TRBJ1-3,CASRQGNTIYF
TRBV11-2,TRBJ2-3,CASSSGLAGRFRTDTQYF
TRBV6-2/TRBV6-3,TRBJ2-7,CASSTAGSSYEQYF
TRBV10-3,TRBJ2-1,CAITQTDDGPYNEQFF
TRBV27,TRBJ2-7,CASSPRGLEQYF
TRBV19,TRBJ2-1,CASSPTSNNEQFF
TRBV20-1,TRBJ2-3,CSPYGRDHTDTQYF
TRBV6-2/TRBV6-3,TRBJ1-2,CASSSGIYGYTF
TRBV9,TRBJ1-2,CASSVDWSSNYGYTF
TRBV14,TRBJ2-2,CASSQVRPHTGELFF
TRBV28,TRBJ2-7,CASGGPSYEQYF
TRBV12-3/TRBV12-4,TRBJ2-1,CASSFLAGTGDEQFF
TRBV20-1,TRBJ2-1,CSARDRGLVNNEQFF
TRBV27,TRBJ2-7,CASSLSPSPLYEQYF
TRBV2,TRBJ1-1,CASRARGPNTEAFF
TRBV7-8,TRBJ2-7,CASSLPSAGAYEQYF
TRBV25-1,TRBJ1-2,CASSELGETAKYGYTF
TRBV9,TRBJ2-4,CASSPRPGDIQYF
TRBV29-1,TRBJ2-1,CSVEDPLTSGRPEFF
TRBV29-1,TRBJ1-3,CSVEDRGGGPGNTIYF
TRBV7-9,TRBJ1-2,CASSGGRYGYTF